The present TCR beta chain was sequenced within a study of T cell responses to AZD1222 COVID-19 vaccine. Clones were read by immunoSEQ multiplex PCR, and TCRdb kept only the in-frame ones, dropping some. The sample comprises about 84,000 clones, nearly 90% of which are singletons, and roughly 1.6% rests with the top ten. The CDR3 totals 16 residues. After removal of 4 bases from V and 2 bases from J, the junction contained 7 bases not matched to a gene. CDR1 is KGHDR, CDR2 SFDVKD, per germline. The TCR comes from an adult in good health. The sequencing here drew on peripheral blood, taken on day 0 of AZD1222 vaccination. The chain combines TRBV24-1 with TRBJ2-3; 8 nucleotides match TRBD1. The CDR3: CATSDPRQGYTDTQYF. For the CDR3, the DNA is TGTGCCACCAGTGACCCTAGACAGGGGTACACAGATACGCAGTATTTT.